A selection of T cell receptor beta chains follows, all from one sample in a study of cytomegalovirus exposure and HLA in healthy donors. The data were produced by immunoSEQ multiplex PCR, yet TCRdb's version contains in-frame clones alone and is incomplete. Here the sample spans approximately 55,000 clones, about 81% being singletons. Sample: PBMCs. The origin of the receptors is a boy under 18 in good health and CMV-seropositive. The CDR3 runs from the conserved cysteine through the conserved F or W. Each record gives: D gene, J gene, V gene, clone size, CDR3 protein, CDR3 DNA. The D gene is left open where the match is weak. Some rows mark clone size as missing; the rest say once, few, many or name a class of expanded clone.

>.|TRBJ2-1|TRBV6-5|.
CASNQGRIDEQFF
TGTGCCAGCAATCAGGGGAGAATCGATGAGCAGTTCTTC
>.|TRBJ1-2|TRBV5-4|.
CASSLVGQGYQDYGYTF
TGTGCCAGCAGCTTGGTAGGGCAGGGATACCAGGACTATGGCTACACCTTC
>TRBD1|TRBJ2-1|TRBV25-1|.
CASSQPGGSYNEQFF
TGTGCCAGCAGTCAACCAGGGGGCTCCTACAATGAGCAGTTCTTC
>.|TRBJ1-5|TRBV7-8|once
CASRDGLGGGRPQHF
TGTGCCAGCAGAGATGGACTAGGGGGTGGTCGGCCCCAGCATTTT
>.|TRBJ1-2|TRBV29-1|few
CSVGDTKQGNYGYTF
TGCAGCGTTGGAGACACGAAACAGGGAAACTATGGCTACACCTTC
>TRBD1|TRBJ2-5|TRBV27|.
CATGTAYGTQYF
TGTGCCACCGGGACAGCTTATGGGACCCAGTACTTC
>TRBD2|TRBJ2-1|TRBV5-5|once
CASSGGGGAYNEQFF
TGTGCCAGCAGCGGGGGCGGGGGGGCTTACAATGAGCAGTTCTTC
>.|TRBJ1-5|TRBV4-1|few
CASSQDPHSNQPQHF
TGCGCCAGCAGCCAAGATCCCCATAGCAATCAGCCCCAGCATTTT
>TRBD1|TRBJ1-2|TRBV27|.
CASSLRGRMQGANYGYTF
TGTGCCAGCAGTTTGAGGGGGCGCATGCAAGGAGCTAACTATGGCTACACCTTC
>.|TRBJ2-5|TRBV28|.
CASSLQGKGETQYF
TGTGCCAGCAGTTTGCAGGGGAAAGGAGAGACCCAGTACTTC
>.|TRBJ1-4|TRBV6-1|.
CASSATGQWVEKLFF
TGTGCCAGCAGTGCGACAGGACAATGGGTGGAAAAACTGTTTTTT
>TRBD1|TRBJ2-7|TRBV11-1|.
CASSPGDSTYEQYF
TGTGCCAGCAGCCCCGGGGACAGCACCTACGAGCAGTACTTC
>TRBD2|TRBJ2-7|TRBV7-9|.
CASSLESIWRGEQYF
TGTGCCAGCAGCTTAGAGTCTATATGGCGGGGGGAGCAGTACTTC
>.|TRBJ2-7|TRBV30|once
CAWSPRTVSYEQYF
TGTGCCTGGAGTCCTAGGACAGTTTCCTACGAGCAGTACTTC
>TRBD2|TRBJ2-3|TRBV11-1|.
CASSFGTGGSTDTQYF
TGTGCCAGCAGCTTCGGGACGGGGGGGAGCACAGATACGCAGTATTTT
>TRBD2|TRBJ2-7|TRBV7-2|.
CASSFSGGTYEQYF
TGTGCCAGCAGCTTTAGCGGGGGGACCTACGAGCAGTACTTC
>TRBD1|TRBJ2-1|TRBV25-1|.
CASSERALDRHEQFF
TGTGCCAGCAGTGAAAGGGCCCTGGACAGGCATGAGCAGTTCTTC
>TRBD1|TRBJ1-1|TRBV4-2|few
CASSQDPGQDMNTEAFF
TGTGCCAGCAGCCAAGATCCGGGACAGGATATGAACACTGAAGCTTTCTTT
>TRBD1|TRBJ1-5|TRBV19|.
CASRDRSGLQPQHF
TGTGCCAGTAGGGACAGGTCGGGTCTTCAGCCCCAGCATTTT
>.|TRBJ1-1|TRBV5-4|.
CASSQQENTEAFF
TGTGCCAGCAGCCAACAGGAGAACACTGAAGCTTTCTTT
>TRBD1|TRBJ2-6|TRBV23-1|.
CATGTGSSGANVLTF
TGCGCCACCGGGACAGGGAGCTCTGGGGCCAACGTCCTGACTTTC
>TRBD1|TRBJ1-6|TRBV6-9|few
CASSSRTGPPVYNSPLHF
TGTGCCAGCAGTTCCCGGACAGGGCCACCCGTCTATAATTCACCCCTCCACTTT
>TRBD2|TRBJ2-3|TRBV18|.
CASSLLAGSTDTQYF
TGTGCCAGCTCACTTCTAGCGGGGAGCACAGATACGCAGTATTTT
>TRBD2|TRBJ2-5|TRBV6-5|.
CASIQSLSGGTTQYF
TGTGCCAGCATTCAATCCCTCAGCGGGGGGACGACCCAGTACTTC
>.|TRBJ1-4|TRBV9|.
CASSSGSMGEKLFF
TGTGCCAGCAGCTCCGGGAGCATGGGGGAAAAACTGTTTTTT
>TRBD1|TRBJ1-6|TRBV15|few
CATSRGDLGQRNSPLHF
TGTGCCACCAGCAGAGGGGATTTGGGACAGCGCAATTCACCCCTCCACTTT
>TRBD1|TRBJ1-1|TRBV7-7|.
CASSRIPGTGFDTEAFF
TGTGCTAGCAGCAGGATACCCGGGACAGGGTTCGACACTGAAGCTTTCTTT
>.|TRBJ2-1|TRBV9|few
CASSELTTGREQFF
TGTGCCAGCAGCGAACTCACAACAGGGCGAGAGCAGTTCTTC
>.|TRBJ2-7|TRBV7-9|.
CASSLQSGEQYF
TGTGCCAGCAGCTTACAATCCGGCGAGCAGTACTTC
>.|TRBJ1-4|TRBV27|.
CASSLQGREEKLFF
TGTGCCAGCAGTTTACAGGGGCGGGAGGAAAAACTGTTTTTT
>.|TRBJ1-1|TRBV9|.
CASSPREYTEAFF
TGTGCCAGCAGCCCCAGGGAATACACTGAAGCTTTCTTT
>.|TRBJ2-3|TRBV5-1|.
CASSFLAGALTDTQYF
TGCGCCAGCAGCTTCCTTGCGGGGGCCCTCACAGATACGCAGTATTTT
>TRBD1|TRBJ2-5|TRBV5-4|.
CASSLDDRGETQYF
TGTGCCAGCAGCTTGGACGACAGGGGAGAGACCCAGTACTTC
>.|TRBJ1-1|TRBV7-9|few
CASSLGGPTEAFF
TGTGCCAGCAGCTTAGGAGGGCCCACTGAAGCTTTCTTT
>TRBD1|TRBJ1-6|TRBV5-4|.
CAGSLTGGDSPLHF
TGTGCCGGCAGCTTAACAGGGGGAGATTCACCCCTCCACTTT
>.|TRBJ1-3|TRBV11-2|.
CASSSQRNTIYF
TGTGCCAGCAGCTCGCAGAGAAACACCATATATTTT
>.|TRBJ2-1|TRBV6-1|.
CASKMIPGGGDEQFF
TGTGCCAGCAAAATGATTCCTGGGGGAGGCGATGAGCAGTTCTTC
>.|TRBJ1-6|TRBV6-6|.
CASLPGTPNSPLHF
TGTGCCAGCTTACCCGGGACTCCAAATTCACCCCTCCACTTT
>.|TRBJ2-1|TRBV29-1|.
CSVGGGGANEQFF
TGCAGCGTTGGCGGAGGGGGGGCAAATGAGCAGTTCTTC